The rows below give T cell receptor beta chains drawn from one sample of a study of blood T cell repertoires in COVID-19. Sequencing was performed with immunoSEQ multiplex PCR; in TCRdb, only in-frame clones are kept and a portion is missing. Among 220,000 or so clones listed, about 80% were seen once. The sequencing input was peripheral blood. Every receptor here comes from a woman in her twenties or thirties who had recovered from COVID-19. Both conserved end residues are part of each CDR3. A D gene is named only where the DNA matches it firmly. Clone sizes are given selectively: once, few, many, or a class where the clone is expanded.

16	-	TRBV18	-	TRBJ2-1	TGTGCCAGCTCACCAACAAGCGGAAGCTCCTACAATGAGCAGTTCTTC	CASSPTSGSSYNEQFF
16	-	TRBV4-1	TRBD2	TRBJ2-1	TGCGCCAGCAGCCAACCCGGGACTAGATTAAGGGATGAGCAGTTCTTC	CASSQPGTRLRDEQFF
13	-	TRBV9	TRBD2	TRBJ2-7	TGTGCCAGCAGCGTAGCCTCAGCGGGGGAGCAGTACTTC	CASSVASAGEQYF
13	once	TRBV4-2	-	TRBJ2-1	TGTGCCAGCAGCCAAGAATTTGGAGACCGTGCCGTCTTC	CASSQEFGDRAVF
15	-	TRBV6-4	TRBD1	TRBJ1-1	TGTGCCAGCAGCCAATTCGGACAGGGGGTGACTGAAGCTTTCTTT	CASSQFGQGVTEAFF
13	-	TRBV6-5	-	TRBJ1-2	TGTGCCAGCCAGGACAGTCTTCTGGGGGACTACACCTTC	CASQDSLLGDYTF
14	-	TRBV28	TRBD1	TRBJ2-7	TGTGCCAGCAGTTTACCAGGGGGCAGGTACGAGCAGTACTTC	CASSLPGGRYEQYF
15	few	TRBV5-1	TRBD2	TRBJ2-2	TGCGCCAGCAGCTTGTTTGCGGGAGGGCAAGTGGAGCTGTTTTTT	CASSLFAGGQVELFF
15	-	TRBV9	TRBD2	TRBJ2-1	TGTGCCAGCAGCGGGCTAGCGGGAGGGCCTAATGAGCAGTTCTTC	CASSGLAGGPNEQFF
13	-	TRBV6-5	TRBD1	TRBJ1-3	TGTGCCAGCAGCGCGGGACAGGGAAACACCATATATTTT	CASSAGQGNTIYF
16	-	TRBV25-1	TRBD1	TRBJ2-5	TGTGCCAGCAGCCCAAATGACAGGGGGCGGCGAGAGACCCAGTACTTC	CASSPNDRGRRETQYF
11	-	TRBV6-6	-	TRBJ2-1	TGTGCCAGTCACGCCGGTCACCTGCCGTTCTTC	CASHAGHLPFF
16	-	TRBV28	-	TRBJ1-2	TGTGCCAGCAGTTTACCCCCTGGGGCAGGGGACGATGGCTACACCTTC	CASSLPPGAGDDGYTF
15	few	TRBV28	-	TRBJ1-5	TGTGCCAGCAGTTCAGGGTTCCGTGGCAATCAGCCCCAGCATTTT	CASSSGFRGNQPQHF
16	-	TRBV7-8	TRBD2	TRBJ2-2	TGTGCCAGCAGGCCCCTAGCGGGAGTTGGTACCGGGGAGCTGTTTTTT	CASRPLAGVGTGELFF
11	-	TRBV29-1	-	TRBJ2-2	TGCAGCGCTCGGGGTGGAGGGGAGCTGTTTTTT	CSARGGGELFF
15	-	TRBV19	-	TRBJ2-3	TGTGCCAGTAGACCACCCGGGCTAGCGCAAAATACGCAGTATTTT	CASRPPGLAQNTQYF
15	-	TRBV18	TRBD1	TRBJ1-3	TGTGCCAGCTCCCGGGGACAGGGGACTGGAAACACCATATATTTT	CASSRGQGTGNTIYF
15	-	TRBV9	TRBD1	TRBJ1-2	TGTGCCAGCAGCGCGGGACAGGGGGCATGGTATGGCTACACCTTC	CASSAGQGAWYGYTF
16	few	TRBV6-4	-	TRBJ2-6	TGTGCCAGCAGTGAGGGGACAAACTCTGGGGCCAACGTCCTGACTTTC	CASSEGTNSGANVLTF
17	once	TRBV18	-	TRBJ2-4	TGTGCCAGCTCACCTATTATGCGAGGGCCAACTTTAGACATTCAGTACTTC	CASSPIMRGPTLDIQYF
12	-	TRBV6-6	-	TRBJ2-5	TGTGCCAGCAGCTCCCAGGGGGAGACCCAGTACTTC	CASSSQGETQYF
15	once	TRBV30	-	TRBJ2-6	TGTGCCTGGAGTGTCCGGAGCTCTGGGGCCAACGTCCTGACTTTC	CAWSVRSSGANVLTF
14	-	TRBV28	-	TRBJ1-3	TGTGCCAGCAGTTTTCCGGGGTCTGGAAACACCATATATTTT	CASSFPGSGNTIYF
15	once	TRBV10-1	TRBD1	TRBJ2-7	TGCGCCAGCAGTCCCCGGACAGGGGGCCGGTACGAGCAGTACTTC	CASSPRTGGRYEQYF
14	-	TRBV27	TRBD1	TRBJ1-1	TGTGCCAGCAGTTTTTCAGGGGGATACACTGAAGCTTTCTTT	CASSFSGGYTEAFF
14	-	TRBV29-1	-	TRBJ1-1	TGCAGCGTTGAACCCGACGGGTCAAACACTGAAGCTTTCTTT	CSVEPDGSNTEAFF
13	-	TRBV24-1	-	TRBJ2-4	TGTGCCACGAGTGACAGGCTCCTAAACATTCAGTACTTC	CATSDRLLNIQYF
14	-	TRBV7-3	TRBD2	TRBJ2-1	TGTGCCAGCAGCTTAGGGCTAGCGGGAAATGAGCAGTTCTTC	CASSLGLAGNEQFF
14	-	TRBV20-1	-	TRBJ2-2	TGCAGTGCTAGTCTGAGTTCGGGAACCGGGGAGCTGTTTTTT	CSASLSSGTGELFF
15	-	TRBV9	-	TRBJ1-2	TGTGCCAGCAGCGCCCCCCCTGAGGCGTACTATGGCTACACCTTC	CASSAPPEAYYGYTF
19	-	TRBV4-1	TRBD1	TRBJ2-2	TGCGCCAGCAGCCACAATTCCCGGGGACAGGTTGAGAACACCGGGGAGCTGTTTTTT	CASSHNSRGQVENTGELFF
16	-	TRBV28	TRBD1	TRBJ2-7	TGTGCCAGCAGTCCCTGGTGGACAGGCAGATTCCACGAGCAGTACTTC	CASSPWWTGRFHEQYF
16	-	TRBV6-1	TRBD2	TRBJ2-7	TGTGCCAGCAGTGAAAAAGGAGCGGGAGCCCCCTACGAGCAGTACTTC	CASSEKGAGAPYEQYF
11	-	TRBV5-1	-	TRBJ2-7	TGCGCCAGCAGCTTCAGGAACGAGCAGTACTTC	CASSFRNEQYF
13	-	TRBV24-1	-	TRBJ2-7	TGTGCCACCAGTGGGAGAGGCTCCTACGAGCAGTACTTC	CATSGRGSYEQYF
13	-	TRBV30	-	TRBJ1-2	TGTGCCTGGAGTGTAGTACGGGACTATGGCTACACCTTC	CAWSVVRDYGYTF